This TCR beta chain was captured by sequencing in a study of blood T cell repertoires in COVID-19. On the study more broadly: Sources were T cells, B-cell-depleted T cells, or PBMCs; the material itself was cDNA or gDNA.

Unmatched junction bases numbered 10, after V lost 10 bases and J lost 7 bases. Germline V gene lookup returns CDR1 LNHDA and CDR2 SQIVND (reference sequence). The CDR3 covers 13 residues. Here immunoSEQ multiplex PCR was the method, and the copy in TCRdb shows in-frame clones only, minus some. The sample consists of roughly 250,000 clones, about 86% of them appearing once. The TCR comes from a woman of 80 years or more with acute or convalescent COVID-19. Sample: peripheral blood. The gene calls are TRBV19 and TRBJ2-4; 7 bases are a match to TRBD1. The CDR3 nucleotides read TGTGCCACCTCCGACAGGGAAGGGAACATTCAGTACTTC. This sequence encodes CATSDREGNIQYF.